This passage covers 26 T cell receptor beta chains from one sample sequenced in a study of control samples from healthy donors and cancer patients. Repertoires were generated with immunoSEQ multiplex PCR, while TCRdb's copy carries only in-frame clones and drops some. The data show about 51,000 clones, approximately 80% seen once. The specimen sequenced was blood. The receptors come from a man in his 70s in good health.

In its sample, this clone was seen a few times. The CDR3 sequence is CASSARTGGLNTEAFF. Written as DNA, the CDR3 is TGTGCCAGCAGCGCCCGGACAGGGGGCCTGAACACTGAAGCTTTCTTT. The rearrangement uses TRBV11-3 and TRBJ1-1; TRBD1 agrees at 11 bases. Germline V gives CDR1 SGHNT, CDR2 YENEEA. CDR3 size: 16 residues. J gave up 0 bases and V 5 bases, and 5 bases lay outside the gene matches.

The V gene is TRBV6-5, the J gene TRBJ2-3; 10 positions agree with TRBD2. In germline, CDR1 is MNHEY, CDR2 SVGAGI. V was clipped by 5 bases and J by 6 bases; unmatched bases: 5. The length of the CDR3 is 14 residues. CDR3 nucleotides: TGTGCCAGCAGTCTAGCGGGAGCACCGGATACGCAGTATTTT. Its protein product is CASSLAGAPDTQYF.

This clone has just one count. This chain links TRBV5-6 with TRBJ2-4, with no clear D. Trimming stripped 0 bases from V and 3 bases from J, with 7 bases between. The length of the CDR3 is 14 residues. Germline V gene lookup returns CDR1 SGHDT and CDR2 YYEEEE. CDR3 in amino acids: CASSLVNSKNIQYF. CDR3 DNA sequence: TGTGCCAGCAGCTTGGTGAACAGCAAAAACATTCAGTACTTC.

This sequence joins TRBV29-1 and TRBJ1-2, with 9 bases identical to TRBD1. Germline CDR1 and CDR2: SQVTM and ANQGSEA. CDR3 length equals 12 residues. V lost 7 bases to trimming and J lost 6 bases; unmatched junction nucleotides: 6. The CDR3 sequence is CSASTGGDGYTF. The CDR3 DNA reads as TGCAGCGCATCGACAGGGGGGGATGGCTACACCTTC.

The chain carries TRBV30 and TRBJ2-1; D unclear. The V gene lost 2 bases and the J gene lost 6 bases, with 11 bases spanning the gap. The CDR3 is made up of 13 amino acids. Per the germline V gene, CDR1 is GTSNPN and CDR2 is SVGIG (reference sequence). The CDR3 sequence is CAWSPNYLNEQFF. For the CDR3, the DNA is TGTGCCTGGAGTCCCAACTACCTCAATGAGCAGTTCTTC. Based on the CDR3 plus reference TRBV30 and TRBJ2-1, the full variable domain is SQTIHQWPATLVQPVGSPLSLECTVEGTSNPNLYWYRQAAGRGLQLLFYSVGIGQISSEVPQNLSASRPQDRQFILSSKKLLLSDSGFYLCAWSPNYLNEQFFGPGTRLTVL.

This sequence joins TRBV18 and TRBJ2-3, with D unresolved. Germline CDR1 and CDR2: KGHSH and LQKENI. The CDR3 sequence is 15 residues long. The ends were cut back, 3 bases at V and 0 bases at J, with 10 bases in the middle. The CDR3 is CASSPSAASTDTQYF. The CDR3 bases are TGTGCCAGCTCACCCTCGGCGGCTAGCACAGATACGCAGTATTTT.

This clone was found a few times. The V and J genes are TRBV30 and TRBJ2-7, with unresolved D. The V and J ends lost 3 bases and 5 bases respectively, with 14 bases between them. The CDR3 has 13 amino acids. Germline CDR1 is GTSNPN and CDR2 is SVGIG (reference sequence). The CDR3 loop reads CAWRRPPVHEQYF. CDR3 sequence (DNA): TGTGCCTGGAGGCGGCCCCCGGTCCACGAGCAGTACTTC.

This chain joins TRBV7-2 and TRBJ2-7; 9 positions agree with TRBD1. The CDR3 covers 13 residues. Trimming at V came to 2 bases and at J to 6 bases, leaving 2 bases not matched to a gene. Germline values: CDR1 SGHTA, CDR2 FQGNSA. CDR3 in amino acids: CASSLTGGGEQYF. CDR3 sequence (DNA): TGTGCCAGCAGCTTAACAGGGGGCGGCGAGCAGTACTTC.

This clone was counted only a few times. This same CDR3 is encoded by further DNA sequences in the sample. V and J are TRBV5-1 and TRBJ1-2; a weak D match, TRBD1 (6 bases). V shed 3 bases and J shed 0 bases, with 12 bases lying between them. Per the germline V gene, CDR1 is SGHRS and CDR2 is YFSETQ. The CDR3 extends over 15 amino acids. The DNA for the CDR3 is TGCGCCAGCAGCTGGGGGGGCAGATCTAACTATGGCTACACCTTC. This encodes CASSWGGRSNYGYTF.

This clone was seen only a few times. The CDR3 DNA follows: TGTGCCAGCAGTGAAGGGGAGGATGGCTACACCTTC. Its protein is CASSEGEDGYTF. The chain carries TRBV2 and TRBJ1-2; D not resolved. This CDR3 spans 12 amino acids. In germline, CDR1 is SNHLY, CDR2 FYNNEI. The V end lost 1 base, the J end lost 6 bases, and 6 bases lay between the germline ends.

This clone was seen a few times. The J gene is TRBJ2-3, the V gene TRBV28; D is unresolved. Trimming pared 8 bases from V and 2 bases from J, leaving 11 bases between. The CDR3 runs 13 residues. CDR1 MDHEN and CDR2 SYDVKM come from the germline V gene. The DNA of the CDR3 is TGTGCCAGCTCCCGGACCGACACAGATACGCAGTATTTT. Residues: CASSRTDTDTQYF.

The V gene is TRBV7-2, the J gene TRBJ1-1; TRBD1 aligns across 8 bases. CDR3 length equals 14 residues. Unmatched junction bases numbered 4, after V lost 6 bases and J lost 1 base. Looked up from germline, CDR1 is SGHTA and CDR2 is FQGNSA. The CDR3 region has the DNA TGTGCCAGCAGTTTGGGACAGGCGAACACTGAAGCTTTCTTT. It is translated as CASSLGQANTEAFF. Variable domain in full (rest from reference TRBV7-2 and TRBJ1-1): GAGVSQSPSNKVTEKGKDVELRCDPISGHTALYWYRQSLGQGLEFLIYFQGNSAPDKSGLPSDRFSAERTGGSVSTLTIQRTQQEDSAVYLCASSLGQANTEAFFGQGTRLTVV.

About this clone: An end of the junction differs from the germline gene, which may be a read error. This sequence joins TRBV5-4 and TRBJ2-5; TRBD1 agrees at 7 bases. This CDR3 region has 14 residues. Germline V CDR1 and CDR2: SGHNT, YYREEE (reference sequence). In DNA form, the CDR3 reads TGTGCCAGCAGCTTTGGGACAGCACAAGAGGCCCAGTACTTC. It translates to CASSFGTAQEAQYF.

Here the CDR3 reads CASNRGLANEKLFF. CDR3 in DNA: TGTGCCAGCAATAGGGGATTAGCTAATGAAAAACTGTTTTTT. The rearrangement uses TRBV6-5 and TRBJ1-4; D possibly corresponds to TRBD1 (5 bases). Germline V gives CDR1 MNHEY, CDR2 SVGAGI. Between the trimmed V and J ends, which lost 7 bases and 3 bases, there was a span of 12 bases. The CDR3 totals 14 residues.

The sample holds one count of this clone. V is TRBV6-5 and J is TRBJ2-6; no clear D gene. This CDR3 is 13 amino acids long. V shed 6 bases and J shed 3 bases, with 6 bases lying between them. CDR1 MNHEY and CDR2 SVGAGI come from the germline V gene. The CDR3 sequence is CASRTGGANVLTF. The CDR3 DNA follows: TGTGCCAGCAGGACCGGTGGGGCCAACGTCCTGACTTTC.

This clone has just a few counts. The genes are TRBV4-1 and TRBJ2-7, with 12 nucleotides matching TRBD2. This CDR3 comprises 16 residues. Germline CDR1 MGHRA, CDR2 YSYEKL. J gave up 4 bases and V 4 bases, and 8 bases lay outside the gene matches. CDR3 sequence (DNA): TGCGCCAGCAGCCCAGGGCTTGGGACTAGCGGGTACGAGCAGTACTTC. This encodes CASSPGLGTSGYEQYF.

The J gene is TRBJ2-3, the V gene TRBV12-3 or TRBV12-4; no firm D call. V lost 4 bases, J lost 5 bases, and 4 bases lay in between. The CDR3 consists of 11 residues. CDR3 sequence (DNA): TGTGCCAGCAGTTCCCAAGATACGCAGTATTTT. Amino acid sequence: CASSSQDTQYF.

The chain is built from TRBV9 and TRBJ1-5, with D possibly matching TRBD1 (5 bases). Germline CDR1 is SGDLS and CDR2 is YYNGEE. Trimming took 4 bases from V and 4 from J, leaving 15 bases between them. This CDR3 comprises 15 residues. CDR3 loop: CASSKDGQGNQPQHF. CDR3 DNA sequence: TGTGCCAGCAGCAAAGATGGACAAGGTAATCAGCCCCAGCATTTT.

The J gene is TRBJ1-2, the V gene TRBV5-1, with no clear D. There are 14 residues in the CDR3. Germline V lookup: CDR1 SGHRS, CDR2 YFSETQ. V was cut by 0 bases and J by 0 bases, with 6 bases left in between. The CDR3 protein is CASSLGAANYGYTF. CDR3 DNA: TGCGCCAGCAGCTTGGGCGCAGCTAACTATGGCTACACCTTC. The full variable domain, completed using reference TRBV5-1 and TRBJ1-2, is KAGVTQTPRYLIKTRGQQVTLSCSPISGHRSVSWYQQTPGQGLQFLFEYFSETQRNKGNFPGRFSGRQFSNSRSEMNVSTLELGDSALYLCASSLGAANYGYTFGSGTRLTVV.

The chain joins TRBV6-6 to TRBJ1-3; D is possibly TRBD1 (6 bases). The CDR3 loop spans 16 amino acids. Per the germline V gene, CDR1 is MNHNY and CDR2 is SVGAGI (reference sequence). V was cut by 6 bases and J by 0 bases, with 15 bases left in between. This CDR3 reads CASRTTTGSSGNTIYF. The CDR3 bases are TGTGCCAGCAGAACCACGACAGGATCCTCTGGAAACACCATATATTTT.

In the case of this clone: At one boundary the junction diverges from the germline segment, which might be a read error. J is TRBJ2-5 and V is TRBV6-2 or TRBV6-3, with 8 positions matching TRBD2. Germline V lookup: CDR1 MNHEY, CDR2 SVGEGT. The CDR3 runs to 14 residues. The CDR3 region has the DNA TGTGCCACCAGTTGGAGCGGGAGAATTGAGACCCAGTACTTC. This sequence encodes CATSWSGRIETQYF.

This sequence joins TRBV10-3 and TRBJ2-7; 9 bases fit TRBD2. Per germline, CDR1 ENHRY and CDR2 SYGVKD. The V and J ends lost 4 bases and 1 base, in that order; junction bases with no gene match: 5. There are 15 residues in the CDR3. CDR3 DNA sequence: TGTGCCATCAGTGCCCACAGCGGGAGGTCCTACGAGCAGTACTTC. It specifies CAISAHSGRSYEQYF.

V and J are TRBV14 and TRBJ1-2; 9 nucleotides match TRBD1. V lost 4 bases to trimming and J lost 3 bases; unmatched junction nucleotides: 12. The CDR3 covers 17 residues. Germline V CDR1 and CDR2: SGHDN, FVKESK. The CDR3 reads CASSPGTGRSFDYGYTF. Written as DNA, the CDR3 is TGTGCCAGCAGCCCCGGGACAGGGAGGTCATTTGACTATGGCTACACCTTC.

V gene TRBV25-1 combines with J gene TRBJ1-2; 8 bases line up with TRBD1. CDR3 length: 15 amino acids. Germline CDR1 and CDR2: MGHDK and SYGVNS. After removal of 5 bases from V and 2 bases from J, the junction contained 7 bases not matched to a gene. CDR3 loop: CASSPGQGRNYGYTF. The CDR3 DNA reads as TGTGCCAGCAGTCCCGGACAGGGAAGGAACTATGGCTACACCTTC.

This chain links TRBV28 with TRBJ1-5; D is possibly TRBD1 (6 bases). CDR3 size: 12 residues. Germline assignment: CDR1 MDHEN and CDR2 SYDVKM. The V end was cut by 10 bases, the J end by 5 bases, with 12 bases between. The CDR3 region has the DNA TGTGCCATCCAACAGGGAGATCAGCCCCAGCATTTT. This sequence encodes CAIQQGDQPQHF.

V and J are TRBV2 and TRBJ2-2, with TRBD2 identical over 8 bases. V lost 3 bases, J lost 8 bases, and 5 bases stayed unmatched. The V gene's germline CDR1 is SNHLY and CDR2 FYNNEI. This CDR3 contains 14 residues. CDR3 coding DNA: TGTGCCAGCAGTGAGGTAGCGGGATGGGGGGAGCTGTTTTTT. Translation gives CASSEVAGWGELFF.